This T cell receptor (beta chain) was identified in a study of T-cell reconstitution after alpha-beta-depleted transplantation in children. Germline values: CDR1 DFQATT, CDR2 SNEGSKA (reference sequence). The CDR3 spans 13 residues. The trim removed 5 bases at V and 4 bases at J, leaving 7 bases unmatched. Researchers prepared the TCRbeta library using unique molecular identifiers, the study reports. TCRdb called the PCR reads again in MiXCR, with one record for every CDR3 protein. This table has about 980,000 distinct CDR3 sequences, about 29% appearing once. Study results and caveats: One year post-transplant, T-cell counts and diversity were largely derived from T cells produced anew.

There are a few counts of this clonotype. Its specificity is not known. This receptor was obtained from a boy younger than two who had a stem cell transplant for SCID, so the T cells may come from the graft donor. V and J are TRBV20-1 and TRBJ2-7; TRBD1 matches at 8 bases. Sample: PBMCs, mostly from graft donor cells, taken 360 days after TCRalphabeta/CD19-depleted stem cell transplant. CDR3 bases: TGCAGTGCTCCGACAGGGGTGGAGTACGAGCAGTACTTC. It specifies CSAPTGVEYEQYF.